This entry lists 8 T cell receptor beta chains sequenced from one sample in a study of blood T cell repertoires in COVID-19. Clones were sequenced by immunoSEQ multiplex PCR, and TCRdb holds only the in-frame ones, with some missing. Of 310,000 or so clones detected, around 86% appear once; the ten largest clones hold 1.3%. Sequenced sample: peripheral blood. All receptors come from a man in his 70s with acute or convalescent COVID-19.

This chain joins TRBV28 and TRBJ1-5; 10 bases are a match to TRBD1. Trimming removed 4 bases from V and 2 bases from J; junction bases left unmatched: 5. The germline V gene has CDR1 MDHEN and CDR2 SYDVKM. The CDR3 runs to 16 residues. CDR3 nucleotide sequence: TGTGCCAGCAGTTCCTGGGACAGGGGAGGCAATCAGCCCCAGCATTTT. This sequence encodes CASSSWDRGGNQPQHF.

This chain uses TRBV28 with TRBJ2-7; D might be TRBD2 (5 bases). The germline V gene has CDR1 MDHEN and CDR2 SYDVKM. Trimming stripped 7 bases from V and 3 bases from J, with 7 bases between. This CDR3 contains 11 residues. CDR3 DNA sequence: TGTGCCAGCAAAACTAGCTACGAGCAGTACTTC. Translated: CASKTSYEQYF.

J is TRBJ2-5 and V is TRBV4-1; 9 positions agree with TRBD2. After removal of 0 bases from V and 6 bases from J, the junction contained 11 bases not matched to a gene. The germline V gene encodes CDR1 MGHRA and CDR2 YSYEKL. There are 17 residues in the CDR3. The DNA for the CDR3 is TGCGCCAGCAGCCAAGATCCCTCAGCGGGGGGAGGAAAGACCCAGTACTTC. Amino acids: CASSQDPSAGGGKTQYF.

The chain combines TRBV2 with TRBJ1-5, with 9 bases fitting TRBD1. CDR1 and CDR2 from the germline V gene are SNHLY and FYNNEI. The V segment lost 5 bases and the J segment 7 bases; nucleotides outside the gene matches: 12. CDR3 size: 16 residues. The CDR3 region has the DNA TGTGCCAGCAGTCACGGCAGGACAGGGGATCCCCAGCCCCAGCATTTT. Translating it yields CASSHGRTGDPQPQHF.

V gene TRBV29-1 combines with J gene TRBJ1-4; tentative D call: TRBD1 (6 bases). With 7 bases removed from V and 7 bases from J, the gap between germline ends came to 13 bases. This CDR3 has 12 amino acids. In germline, CDR1 is SQVTM, CDR2 ANQGSEA. The chain's CDR3 is CSAPQTGEKLFF. The CDR3 DNA is TGCAGCGCTCCCCAGACAGGTGAAAAACTGTTTTTT.

This clone came up a few times. This sequence joins TRBV24-1 and TRBJ1-4; 8 bases are a match to TRBD1. J was trimmed by 6 bases and V by 3 bases; bases with no gene match: 8. Per germline, CDR1 KGHDR and CDR2 SFDVKD. The CDR3 is 16 amino acids. CDR3 nucleotide sequence: TGTGCCACCAGTGATAAAGGGACAGGCATTTATGAAAAACTGTTTTTT. As protein: CATSDKGTGIYEKLFF.

The CDR3 DNA follows: TGCGCCAGCGGACAGGGGAATACCGGGGAGCTGTTTTTT. This translates into CASGQGNTGELFF. The chain carries TRBV5-1 and TRBJ2-2, with TRBD1 matching 9 bases. Germline CDR1 and CDR2: SGHRS and YFSETQ. The trim removed 7 bases at V and 5 bases at J, leaving 3 bases unmatched. The length of the CDR3 is 13 residues.

The chain uses TRBV30 and TRBJ1-3; no clear D gene. Germline V CDR1 and CDR2: GTSNPN, SVGIG (reference sequence). Trimming cost V 4 bases and J 4 bases, with 11 bases left between them. The CDR3 extends over 13 amino acids. The CDR3 bases are TGTGCCTGGATAGCCAAATCAGGAAACACCATATATTTT. Translated, it gives CAWIAKSGNTIYF. Looking up the rest from reference TRBV30 and TRBJ1-3 gives the full variable domain: SQTIHQWPATLVQPVGSPLSLECTVEGTSNPNLYWYRQAAGRGLQLLFYSVGIGQISSEVPQNLSASRPQDRQFILSSKKLLLSDSGFYLCAWIAKSGNTIYFGEGSWLTVV.